This paragraph covers one T cell receptor beta chain sequence. Its antigen is unidentified. This specimen comes from a study of cytomegalovirus exposure and HLA in healthy donors. Study results and limitations: According to a subsequent analysis, TCR clusters from the first cohort were inclined to appear together in the roughly 110 validation repertoires. CMV antigen specificity was confirmed in vitro for a few CMV-associated chains. Many donors shared some public TCRs, even though most TCR sequences were rare.

Measured with immunoSEQ multiplex PCR; TCRdb has only the in-frame clones, and not every one. This sample yields 100,000 to 150,000 clones, of which almost 90% are seen a single time; 1.4% belongs to the top ten. The donors were part of the validation cohort, which consisted of over a hundred subjects and was separate from the first cohort of 666 subjects. The sequenced sample consisted of PBMCs. The sequence was collected from a man aged 30 to 39 in good health and CMV-seronegative.

The CDR3 sequence is CASMSGGLGNTEAFF. The CDR3, as DNA: TGTGCCAGCATGTCGGGGGGCCTAGGGAACACTGAAGCTTTCTTT. This sequence joins TRBV6-5 and TRBJ1-1; tentatively, D is TRBD1 (6 bases). Germline lookup yields CDR1 MNHEY and CDR2 SVGAGI. Trimming stripped 7 bases from V and 1 base from J, with 16 bases between. This CDR3 contains 15 residues.